This TCR beta chain was recorded in a study of cytotoxic CD8 clonotypes in ibrutinib-treated CLL. Findings and limits, study-wide: At the start, clonality exceeded age-matched healthy donors and followed circulating CD8+ T-cell counts. Elevated clonality accompanied ibrutinib response, with a return toward baseline values at progression.

Regarding this clone: Antigen unknown.

CDR1 and CDR2 (germline): SGHNT, YENEEA. The V end was cut by 5 bases, the J end by 6 bases, with 8 bases between. The CDR3 consists of 12 residues. Some clones are missing from TCRdb's copy, which holds only in-frame ones; the method was immunoSEQ multiplex PCR. The sample holds under 300,000 clones, 70% seen once. The material was PBMCs, obtained after 24 months of ibrutinib treatment. The J gene is TRBJ2-1, the V gene TRBV11-3; D remains unclear. This TCR was recovered from a human donor with chronic lymphocytic leukemia. CDR3 coding DNA: TGTGCCAGCAGCCCTGACTCCAATGAGCAGTTCTTC. Its translation: CASSPDSNEQFF.